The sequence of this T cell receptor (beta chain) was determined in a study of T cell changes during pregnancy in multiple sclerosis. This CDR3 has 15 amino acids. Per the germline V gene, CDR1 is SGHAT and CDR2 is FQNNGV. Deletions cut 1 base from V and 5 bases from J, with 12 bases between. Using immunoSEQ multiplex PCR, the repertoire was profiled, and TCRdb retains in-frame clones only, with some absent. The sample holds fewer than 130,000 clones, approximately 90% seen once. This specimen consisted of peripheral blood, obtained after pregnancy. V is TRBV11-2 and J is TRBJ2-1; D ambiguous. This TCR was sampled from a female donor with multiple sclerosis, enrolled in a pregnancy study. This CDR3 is CASSLGRRVDNEQFF. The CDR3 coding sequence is TGTGCCAGCAGCTTAGGGCGTCGGGTAGACAATGAGCAGTTCTTC.